The 5 T cell receptor beta chains reported below all come from one sample, sequenced in a study of beta chain features in type 1 diabetes (dated by TCRdb to 2017 to 2018). Overall study results and their limits: A moderate but significant shortening of TCRB CDR3 length was observed in type 1 diabetes patients in all four CD4+ subsets.

Library creation used the immunoSEQ multiplex PCR assay. The entire amount of isolated RNA was reverse transcribed using the High Capacity cDNA Reverse Transcription Kit, so the sequenced TCRB transcripts were expressed ones. TCRdb limited this immuneACCESS table to in-frame rearrangements with V and J called. A share of clones is missing; checked studies link under half to unresolved V genes, and the rest is unexplained. Within this sample are some 640,000 clones, with roughly 13% of them counted one time only. The ten largest account for 0.03% to 0.045% of the sample. These receptors' targets are unknown. Material for sequencing was naive CD4+ T cells from blood. The cell subset or site label corresponds to: true naive CD4+ T cells. These receptors were collected from a man between 18 and 35 years old with type 1 diabetes.

This clone has only a few counts. The CDR3 DNA reads as TGCGCCAGCACCCTCGGGACAGCAAACACCGGGGAGCTGTTTTTT. Translation: CASTLGTANTGELFF. The chain recombines TRBV5-1 with TRBJ2-2; 7 nucleotides agree with TRBD1. The trim removed 6 bases at V and 2 bases at J, leaving 7 bases unmatched. The germline V gene encodes CDR1 SGHRS and CDR2 YFSETQ. The CDR3 has 15 amino acids.

This chain uses TRBV19 with TRBJ1-1; D is ambiguous. With 7 bases removed from V and 0 bases from J, the gap between germline ends came to 9 bases. CDR1 and CDR2 from the germline V gene are LNHDA and SQIVND (reference sequence). This CDR3 comprises 13 residues. The CDR3 sequence: CASKRDMNTEAFF. The CDR3 nucleotides are TGTGCCAGTAAGAGAGACATGAACACTGAAGCTTTCTTT.

The CDR3 nucleotides read TGTGCCATCAGTGATCCGACCAATGGCACTGAAGCTTTCTTT. This encodes CAISDPTNGTEAFF. This chain joins TRBV10-3 and TRBJ1-1; D not certain. Germline CDR1 reads ENHRY; CDR2 reads SYGVKD. V lost 3 bases, J lost 4 bases, and 12 bases lay in between. CDR3 length: 14 residues.

The chain links TRBV29-1 to TRBJ1-5, with D uncertain. Trimming removed 3 bases from V and 5 bases from J, with 17 bases in between. There are 15 residues in the CDR3. Looked up from germline, CDR1 is SQVTM and CDR2 is ANQGSEA. CDR3 nucleotides: TGCAGCGTTGAGATCGCCGGGTCGGGTGATCAGCCCCAGCATTTT. Protein sequence: CSVEIAGSGDQPQHF.

In its sample, this clone was seen a few times. This chain joins TRBV6-6 and TRBJ2-1, with TRBD1 matching 7 bases. This CDR3 is built from 15 residues. The trim removed 5 bases at V and 0 bases at J, leaving 4 bases unmatched. Germline assignment: CDR1 MNHNY and CDR2 SVGAGI (reference sequence). The CDR3 here is CASSETGPSYNEQFF. In DNA, the CDR3 is TGTGCCAGCAGTGAGACAGGGCCCTCCTACAATGAGCAGTTCTTC.